Sequencing of this T cell receptor (beta chain) was carried out in a study of CXCR3-negative and CXCR3-positive naive CD8 T cells. Study results and limitations: For memory CD8+ cells diversity was much lower, but both naive subsets had comparably high diversity. Naive subsets did not differ in surface CD5, and the authors estimated TCR strength using properties of the TRB CDR3.

Looked up from germline, CDR1 is DFQATT and CDR2 is SNEGSKA (reference sequence). The CDR3 spans 18 residues. Using triplicate sorts, 300,000 cells were collected each time from every CD8+ T cell subset. Points on this clonotype: Its cognate antigen is unknown.

Through 5' RACE with UMI labels, the TRB cDNA libraries were prepared. No DNA is given; TCRdb re-called the 5' RACE reads and lists each CDR3 protein once. The sample totals under 65,000 distinct CDR3 sequences. The sequence was obtained from a human donor in good health. Some clones in this sample may be carry-over from other donors' samples. Input material: memory CD8+ T cells from blood. This chain connects TRBV20-1 to TRBJ1-2; TCRdb outputs TRBD1, but without DNA this stays unchecked. The CDR3 reads CSARETGELTIRVDGYTF.